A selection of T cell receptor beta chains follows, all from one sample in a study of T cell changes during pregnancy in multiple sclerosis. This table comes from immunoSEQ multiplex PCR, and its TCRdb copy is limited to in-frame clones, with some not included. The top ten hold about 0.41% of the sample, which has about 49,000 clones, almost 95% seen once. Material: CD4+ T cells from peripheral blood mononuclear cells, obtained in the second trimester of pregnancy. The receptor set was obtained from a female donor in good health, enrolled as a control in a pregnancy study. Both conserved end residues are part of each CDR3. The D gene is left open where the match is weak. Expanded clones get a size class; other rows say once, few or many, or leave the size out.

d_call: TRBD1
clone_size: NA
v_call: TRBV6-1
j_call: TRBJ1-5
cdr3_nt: TGTGCCAGCAGTGCCGACAGGGCCTCCAATCAGCCCCAGCATTTT
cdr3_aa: CASSADRASNQPQHF

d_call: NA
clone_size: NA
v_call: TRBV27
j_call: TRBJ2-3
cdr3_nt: TGTGCCAGCAGTTTAAGAGTTCCAACAGATACGCAGTATTTT
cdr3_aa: CASSLRVPTDTQYF

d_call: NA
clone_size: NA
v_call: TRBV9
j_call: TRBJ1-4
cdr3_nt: TGTGCCAGCAGTAAAACGGGGGAGTTGGGGAATGAAAAACTGTTTTTT
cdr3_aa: CASSKTGELGNEKLFF

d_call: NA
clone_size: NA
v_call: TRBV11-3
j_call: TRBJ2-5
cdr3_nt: TGTGCCAGCAGCTTCCGAGCTTTTGAGGTCCCCCAAGAGACCCAGTACTTC
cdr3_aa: CASSFRAFEVPQETQYF

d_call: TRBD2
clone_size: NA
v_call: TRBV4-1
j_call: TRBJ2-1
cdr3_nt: TGCGCCAGCAGCCATAGCGGGGGGGCGTACAATGAGCAGTTCTTC
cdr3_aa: CASSHSGGAYNEQFF

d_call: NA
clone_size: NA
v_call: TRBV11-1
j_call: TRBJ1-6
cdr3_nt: TGTGCCAGCAGCCCAGGATACGGTAATTCACCCCTCCACTTT
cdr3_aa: CASSPGYGNSPLHF

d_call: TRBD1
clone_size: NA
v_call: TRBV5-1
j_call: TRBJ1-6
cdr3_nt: TGCGCCAGCAGCTTGGCCCCCAGGACAGGGAGGAATTCACCCCTCCACTTT
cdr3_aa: CASSLAPRTGRNSPLHF

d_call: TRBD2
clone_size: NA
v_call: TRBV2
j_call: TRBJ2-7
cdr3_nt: TGTGCCACGCAAGATGGACTAGCCTACGAGCAGTACTTC
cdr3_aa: CATQDGLAYEQYF

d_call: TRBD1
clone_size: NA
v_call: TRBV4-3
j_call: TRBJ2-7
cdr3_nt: TGCGCCAGCAGCCAAGAAGGGACAGTCCAACACTACGAGCAGTACTTC
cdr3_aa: CASSQEGTVQHYEQYF

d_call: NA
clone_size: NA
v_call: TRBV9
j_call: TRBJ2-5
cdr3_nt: TGTGCCAGCAGCGTAACCCCCCGGGGGCAAGAGACCCAGTACTTC
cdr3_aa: CASSVTPRGQETQYF

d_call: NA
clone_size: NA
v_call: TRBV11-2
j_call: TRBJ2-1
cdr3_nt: TGTGCCAGCAGCCCTAGAACAGGGAGTGGTAATGAGCAGTTCTTC
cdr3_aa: CASSPRTGSGNEQFF

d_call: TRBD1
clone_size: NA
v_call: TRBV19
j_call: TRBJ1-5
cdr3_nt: TGTGCCAGTACCACGACAGGGGGTAGCAATCAGCCCCAGCATTTT
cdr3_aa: CASTTTGGSNQPQHF

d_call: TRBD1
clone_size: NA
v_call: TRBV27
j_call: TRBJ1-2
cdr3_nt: TGTGCCAGCAGTTCAAGAGGGACAGGGGGAATCTATGGCTACACCTTC
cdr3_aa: CASSSRGTGGIYGYTF

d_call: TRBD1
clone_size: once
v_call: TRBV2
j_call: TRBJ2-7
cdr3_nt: TGTGCCAGCAGAGCAAGGACAGGGGGCTACGAGCAGTACTTC
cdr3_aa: CASRARTGGYEQYF

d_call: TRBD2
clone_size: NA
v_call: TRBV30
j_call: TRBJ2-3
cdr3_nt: TGTGCCTGGAGTGCGGGGGGAGGCACAGATACGCAGTATTTT
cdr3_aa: CAWSAGGGTDTQYF

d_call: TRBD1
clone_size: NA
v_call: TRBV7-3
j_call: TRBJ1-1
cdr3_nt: TGTGCCAGCAGCTCAGGGACAGGGGGCACTGAAGCTTTCTTT
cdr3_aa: CASSSGTGGTEAFF

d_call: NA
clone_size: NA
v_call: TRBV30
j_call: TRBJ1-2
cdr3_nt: TGTGCCTGGAGTGTAGCGGTGGTGGGTGATTATGGCTACACCTTC
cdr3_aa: CAWSVAVVGDYGYTF

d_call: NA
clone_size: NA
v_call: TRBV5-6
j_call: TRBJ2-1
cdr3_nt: TGTGCCAGCAGCTTGCAGGGGTTTAGGTTGGATGAGCAGTTCTTC
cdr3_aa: CASSLQGFRLDEQFF

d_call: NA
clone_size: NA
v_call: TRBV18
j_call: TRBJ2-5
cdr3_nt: TGTGCCAGCTCACTACAGGTCCAAGAGACCCAGTACTTC
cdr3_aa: CASSLQVQETQYF

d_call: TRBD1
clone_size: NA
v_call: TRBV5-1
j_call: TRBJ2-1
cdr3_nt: TGCGCCAGCAGCTTGGCCGACAGGGTCGGTGAGCAGTTCTTC
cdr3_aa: CASSLADRVGEQFF

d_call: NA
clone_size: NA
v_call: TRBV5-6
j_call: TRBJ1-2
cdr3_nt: TGTGCCAGCAGCTTGGGGACGCAGGGAACTAACTATGGCTACACCTTC
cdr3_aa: CASSLGTQGTNYGYTF

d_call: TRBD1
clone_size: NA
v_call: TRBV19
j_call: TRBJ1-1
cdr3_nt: TGTGCCAGCCGGGACAGACTAAAAGGCGCAATGAACACTGAAGCTTTCTTT
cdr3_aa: CASRDRLKGAMNTEAFF

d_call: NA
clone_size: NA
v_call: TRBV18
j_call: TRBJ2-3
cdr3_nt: TGTGCCAACTCGTTTGCGGCAGGGGGCACAGATACGCAGTATTTT
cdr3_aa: CANSFAAGGTDTQYF

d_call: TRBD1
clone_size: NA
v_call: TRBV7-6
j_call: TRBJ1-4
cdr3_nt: TGTGCCAGCAGCTCCCGACAGGGAGAGGGTGAAAAACTGTTTTTT
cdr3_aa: CASSSRQGEGEKLFF

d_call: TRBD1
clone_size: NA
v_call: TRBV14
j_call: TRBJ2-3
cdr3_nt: TGTGCCAGCAGCAAAACAGGGGGGAACACAGATACGCAGTATTTT
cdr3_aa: CASSKTGGNTDTQYF

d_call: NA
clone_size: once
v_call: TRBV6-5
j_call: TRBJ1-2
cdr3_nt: TGTGCCAGCAGAAGGGGGTCGGATGGCTACACCTTC
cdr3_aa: CASRRGSDGYTF

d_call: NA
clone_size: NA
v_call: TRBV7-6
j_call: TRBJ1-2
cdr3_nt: TGTGCCAGCAGCTTAGCCCCGGACAGCTATGGCTACACCTTC
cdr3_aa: CASSLAPDSYGYTF

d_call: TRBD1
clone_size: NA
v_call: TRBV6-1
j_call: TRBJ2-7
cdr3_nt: TGTGCCAGCAGCCCTTACCCGGGACAGACATACGAGCAGTACTTC
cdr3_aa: CASSPYPGQTYEQYF

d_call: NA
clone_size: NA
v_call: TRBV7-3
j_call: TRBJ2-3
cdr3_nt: TGTGCCAGCAGCTCACAAAACACAGATACGCAGTATTTT
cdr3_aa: CASSSQNTDTQYF

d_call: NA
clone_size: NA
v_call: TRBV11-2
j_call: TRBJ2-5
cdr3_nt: TGTGCCAGCAGCTTTAGTGGTTCGGCAGGGGAGACCCAGTACTTC
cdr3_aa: CASSFSGSAGETQYF

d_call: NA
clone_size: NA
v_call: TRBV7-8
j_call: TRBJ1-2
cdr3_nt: TGTGCCAGCAGCCCACAGGGATACTATGGCTACACCTTC
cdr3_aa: CASSPQGYYGYTF

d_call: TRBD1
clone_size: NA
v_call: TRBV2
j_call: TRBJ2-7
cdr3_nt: TGTGCCAGCAGTCCGGTATCCTGGACAGGAACCTACGAGCAGTACTTC
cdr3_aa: CASSPVSWTGTYEQYF

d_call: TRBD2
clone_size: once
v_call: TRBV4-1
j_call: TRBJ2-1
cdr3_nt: TGCGCCAGCAGCCAACTGTTGACTAGCGGGTACCTTAAGGCCTACAATGAGCAGTTCTTC
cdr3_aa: CASSQLLTSGYLKAYNEQFF

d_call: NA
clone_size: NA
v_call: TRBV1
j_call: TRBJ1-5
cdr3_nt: TGCACCAGCAGCCAGTTTTATAGCAATCAGCCCCAGCATTTT
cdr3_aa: CTSSQFYSNQPQHF

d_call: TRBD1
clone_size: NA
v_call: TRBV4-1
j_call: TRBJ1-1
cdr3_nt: TGCGCCAGCAGTCCCGGGACAGCGAACACTGAAGCTTTCTTT
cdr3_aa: CASSPGTANTEAFF

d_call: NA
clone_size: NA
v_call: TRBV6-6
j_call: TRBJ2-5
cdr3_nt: TGTGCCAGCAGTTACGATTTGGCGGTTCGAGAGACCCAGTACTTC
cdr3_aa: CASSYDLAVRETQYF

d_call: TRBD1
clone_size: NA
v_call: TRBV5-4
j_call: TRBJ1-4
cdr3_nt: TGTGCCAGCAGTGGCGGACAGGGCGGGAGTGAAAAACTGTTTTTT
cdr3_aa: CASSGGQGGSEKLFF

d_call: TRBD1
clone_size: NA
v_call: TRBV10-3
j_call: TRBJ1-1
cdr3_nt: TGTGCCATCAGTGAAGGACAGGGGGCAGGTGAAGCTTTCTTT
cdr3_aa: CAISEGQGAGEAFF

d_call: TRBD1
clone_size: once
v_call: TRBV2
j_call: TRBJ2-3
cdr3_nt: TGTGCCAGCAGCGGGACAGGGGGAGACACAGATACGCAGTATTTT
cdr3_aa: CASSGTGGDTDTQYF

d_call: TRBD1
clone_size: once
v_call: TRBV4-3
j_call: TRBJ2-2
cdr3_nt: TGCGCCAGCAGCCAAGTCGACAGGGACACCGGGGAGCTGTTTTTT
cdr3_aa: CASSQVDRDTGELFF

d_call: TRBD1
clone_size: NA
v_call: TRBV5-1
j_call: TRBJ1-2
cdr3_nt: TGCGCCAGCAGCCGCACAGGGGCCTATGGCTACACCTTC
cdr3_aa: CASSRTGAYGYTF

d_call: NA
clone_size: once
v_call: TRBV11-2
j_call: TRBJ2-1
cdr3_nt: TGTGCCAGTCTGCTAGGGGCAACCTACAATGAGCAGTTCTTC
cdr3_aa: CASLLGATYNEQFF

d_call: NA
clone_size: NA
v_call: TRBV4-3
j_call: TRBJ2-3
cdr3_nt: TGCGCCAGCAGCCAAGAACTCACAGATACGCAGTATTTT
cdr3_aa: CASSQELTDTQYF

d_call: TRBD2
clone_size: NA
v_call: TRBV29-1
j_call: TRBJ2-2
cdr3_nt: TGCAGCGTCGCACTAGCGGGGGGGCACACCGGGGAGCTGTTTTTT
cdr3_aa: CSVALAGGHTGELFF

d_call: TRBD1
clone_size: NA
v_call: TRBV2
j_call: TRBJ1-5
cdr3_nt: TGTGCCAGCAGGGCGGGACAGGGTGATCAGCCCCAGCATTTT
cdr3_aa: CASRAGQGDQPQHF

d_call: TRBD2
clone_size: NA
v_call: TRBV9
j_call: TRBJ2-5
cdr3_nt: TGTGCCAGCAGCCCAGGACTAGCTGGGGAGACCCAGTACTTC
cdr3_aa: CASSPGLAGETQYF

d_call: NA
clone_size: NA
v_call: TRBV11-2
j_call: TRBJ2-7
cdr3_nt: TGTGCCAGCAGCCCTCAGAGAGGAGAGCAGTACTTC
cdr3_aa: CASSPQRGEQYF

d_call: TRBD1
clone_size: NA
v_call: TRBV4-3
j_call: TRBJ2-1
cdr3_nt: TGCGCCAGCAGCCGGTACAGGGGGGAGTCTTACAATGAGCAGTTCTTC
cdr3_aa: CASSRYRGESYNEQFF

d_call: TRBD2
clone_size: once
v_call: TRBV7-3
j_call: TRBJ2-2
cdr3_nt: TGTGCCAGCAGCTCGAGACTAGCGGGGGACACCGGGGAGCTGTTTTTT
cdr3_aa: CASSSRLAGDTGELFF

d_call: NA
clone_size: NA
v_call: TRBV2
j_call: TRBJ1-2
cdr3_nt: TGTGCCAGCAGTTGGTTGGGAGGGGACGGAGGCTACACCTTC
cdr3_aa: CASSWLGGDGGYTF

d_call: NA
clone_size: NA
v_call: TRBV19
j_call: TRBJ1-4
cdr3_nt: TGTGCCAGTAGCCTCCAACAGGCAACTAATGAAAAACTGTTTTTT
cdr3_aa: CASSLQQATNEKLFF

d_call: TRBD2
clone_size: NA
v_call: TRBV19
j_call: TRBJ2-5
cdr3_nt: TGTGCCAGTAGTGGGAGGGGCCGGTGGGAGACCCAGTACTTC
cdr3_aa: CASSGRGRWETQYF

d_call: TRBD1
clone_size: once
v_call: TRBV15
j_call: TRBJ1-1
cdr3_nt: TGTGCCACCAGCAGAGAGGGGACAGGGGGCCGGCGAACTGAAGCTTTCTTT
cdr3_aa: CATSREGTGGRRTEAFF

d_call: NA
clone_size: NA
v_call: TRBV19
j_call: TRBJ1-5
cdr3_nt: TGTGCCAGTAGCCGCACAGGGTACGAAGAGCCCCAGCATTTT
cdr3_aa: CASSRTGYEEPQHF

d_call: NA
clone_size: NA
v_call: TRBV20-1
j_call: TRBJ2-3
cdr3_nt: TGCAGTGCCATTAGGAGGGGCACGCAGTATTTT
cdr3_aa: CSAIRRGTQYF